This section outlines one T cell receptor (beta chain) sequence together with its context. Assay: immunoSEQ multiplex PCR; the TCRdb copy retains only in-frame clones and omits some. The table shows about 200,000 clones, with more than 75% occurring only once. This sample was included in a study of blood T cell repertoires in COVID-19. Trimming took off 5 bases at V and 9 bases at J, with 16 bases between the two ends. Germline CDR1 reads SGDLS; CDR2 reads YYNGEE. This CDR3 contains 13 residues. Sequences were obtained from peripheral blood. V and J are TRBV9 and TRBJ2-3; possible D gene TRBD1, 6 bases. The TCR originated in a man aged 35-49 years with active or convalescent COVID-19. The CDR3 reads CASRDLRDTTQYF. DNA of the CDR3: TGTGCCAGCAGGGACCTCCGGGACACAACGCAGTATTTT.